This entry features one T cell receptor (beta chain) sequence. It has no known antigen specificity. Qualities for individual bases were not recorded, and no much larger clone is one base off. These data belong to a study of blood T cell repertoires in COVID-19 (dated by TCRdb to the early 2020s). Some background on the complete study: Collaborator samples came from the United States, Italy and Spain and covered acute and convalescent phases of COVID-19. The samples were drawn from two sources: the first 160 participants of the ongoing ImmuneRACE study, and 950 to 1,500 subjects contributed by 6 global collaborators. A de-identified subject ID, COVID-19 status, age in years and sex were almost always included in the sample metadata. Where available, HLA class I and class II types were obtained from metadata supplied by the sample provider rather than from assay-based typing. The prospective study material was composed of cDNA or gDNA derived from T cells, B-cell-depleted T cells, or PBMCs. The repertoires were made available in a free public database intended to serve as a resource for research on the immune response to SARS-CoV-2. Deeply sampled blood TCRbeta repertoires from subjects exposed to, actively infected with, or recovered from COVID-19 were included in the dataset.

The immunoSEQ Assay, a bias-controlled multiplex PCR, was used to amplify TCRbeta CDR3 regions from genomic DNA. Concerning the study's data processing: The number of nucleated cells in each sample was estimated from the amplification of reference gene primers within the assay. To quantify the absolute abundance of each unique TCRbeta CDR3 rearrangement, sequence reads were collapsed and filtered. For each sample, productive Simpson clonality was calculated as the square root of Simpson's diversity index across productive rearrangements. TCRdb took over this immuneACCESS table, retaining in-frame rearrangements with V and J assigned. Such tables are incomplete; in checked studies, under half of the missing clones stem from an unresolved V gene, and the remainder is unexplained. V and J calls and clone size are as listed in that table; D and trimming were resolved from the DNA. The sample table holds some 94,000 clones, of which around 67% were seen once. Of the sample, approximately 23% is held by the ten largest clones.

Each collaborating institution followed its own protocols to collect whole blood in K2EDTA tubes. For TCRbeta analysis, collaborator samples were shipped as frozen whole blood, as isolated PBMCs, or as DNA extracted from either sample type. The germline V gene yields ENHRY for CDR1 and SYGVKD for CDR2. The germline V and J ends show losses of 5 bases and 3 bases respectively, and no gene match explains 14 bases of the junction. The CDR3 numbers 18 residues from cysteine through phenylalanine. Only the CDR3 DNA stays, 54 bases, in frame from base 1. The paper's findings and limits, for the study overall: The quantity of clinical and demographic metadata differed by source and by participant and was supplied without curation.

Material for sequencing was peripheral blood. The rearrangement combines TRBV10-3 with TRBJ2-1; TRBD1 aligns with 9 central bases. The TCR was taken from a woman aged 60-75 years in a cohort sampled during active or convalescent COVID-19. This receptor carries the CDR3 CAISTQNPGQGLYNEQFF. The DNA sequence is TGTGCCATCAGTACCCAAAATCCGGGACAGGGCCTCTACAATGAGCAGTTCTTC.